These 23 T cell receptor beta chains were all obtained from the same sample, sequenced in a study of blood T cell repertoires in COVID-19. Only in-frame clones appear in the TCRdb table, and some are missing; sequencing was by immunoSEQ multiplex PCR. The sample holds around 500,000 clones, 70% to 90% seen once. Input material: peripheral blood. All receptors derive from a human donor in a cohort sampled during active COVID-19.

The gene calls are TRBV29-1 and TRBJ1-2; D possibly corresponds to TRBD1 (6 bases). Germline assignment: CDR1 SQVTM and CDR2 ANQGSEA. Trimming pared 5 bases from V and 3 bases from J, leaving 13 bases between. CDR3 length equals 13 residues. In DNA, the CDR3 is TGCAGCGTTATGAAAGGGGGAGACTATGGCTACACCTTC. The encoded protein is CSVMKGGDYGYTF.

This chain connects TRBV7-9 to TRBJ1-5, with 7 nucleotides matching TRBD1. V shed 1 base, J shed 1 base, and the junction held 7 bases outside the gene matches. CDR3 length: 17 residues. Germline V gives CDR1 SEHNR, CDR2 FQNEAQ (reference sequence). The CDR3, as DNA: TGTGCCAGCAGCTTAGTTAGACAGGGAGTAAGCAATCAGCCCCAGCATTTT. Its translation is CASSLVRQGVSNQPQHF.

This chain uses TRBV4-2 with TRBJ1-1; D is undetermined. Germline V CDR1 and CDR2: LGHNA, YNFKEQ. The CDR3 runs 16 residues. V dropped 0 bases and J dropped 3 bases, with 14 bases sitting between them. CDR3 in amino acids: CASSQEVGWEDTEAFF. CDR3 bases: TGTGCCAGCAGCCAAGAAGTCGGCTGGGAGGACACTGAAGCTTTCTTT.

The genes are TRBV5-1 and TRBJ2-2; D is unresolved. Trimming took off 1 base at V and 0 bases at J, with 7 bases between the two ends. The CDR3 has 15 residues. Germline V gene lookup returns CDR1 SGHRS and CDR2 YFSETQ. DNA of the CDR3: TGCGCCAGCAGCTTGTCCCCCGCGAACACCGGGGAGCTGTTTTTT. Translating it yields CASSLSPANTGELFF.

The chain carries TRBV14 and TRBJ1-1, with a weak D call TRBD1 (5 bases). The CDR3 covers 16 residues. In germline, CDR1 is SGHDN, CDR2 FVKESK. With 0 bases removed from V and 11 bases from J, the gap between germline ends came to 22 bases. CDR3 in amino acids: CASSQDKGVRGIDAFF. The CDR3 DNA is TGTGCCAGCAGCCAAGATAAAGGGGTTCGGGGGATCGATGCTTTCTTT.

As concerns this clone: Other DNA variants within this sample encode the same CDR3. The chain links TRBV5-4 to TRBJ2-1; the match to TRBD2 covers 13 bases. Germline CDR1 is SGHNT and CDR2 is YYREEE (reference sequence). With 4 bases clipped from V and 4 bases from J, the junction kept 5 bases outside the gene matches. The CDR3 contains 16 residues. CDR3 sequence: CASSLGLAGTYNEQFF. CDR3 in DNA: TGTGCCAGCAGCCTGGGACTAGCGGGAACATACAATGAGCAGTTCTTC.

The chain is built from TRBV5-6 and TRBJ1-1, with 8 bases matching TRBD1. Germline CDR1 and CDR2: SGHDT and YYEEEE. This CDR3 has 16 amino acids. The V and J ends lost 2 bases and 4 bases, in that order; junction bases with no gene match: 10. CDR3 loop: CASSLLGQGGFTEAFF. The CDR3 DNA is TGTGCCAGCAGCTTACTAGGACAGGGTGGATTCACTGAAGCTTTCTTT.

The gene calls are TRBV21-1 and TRBJ2-7; the table names TRBD2, a call not compared with the DNA. TRBV21-1 is described as a pseudogene. The CDR3 spans 15 residues. CDR3 loop: CASSKGGEGSDEQYF. The CDR3, as DNA: TGTGCCAGCAGCAAAGGAGGCGAAGGCAGCGACGAGCAGTACTTC.

This chain uses TRBV1 with TRBJ2-5; the DNA was not compared with TRBD2, the D call given in the table. TRBV1 is an annotated pseudogene. CDR3 size: 16 residues. Here the CDR3 reads CTSSQGLAGGMETQYF. The CDR3, as DNA: TGCACCAGCAGCCAAGGACTAGCGGGAGGGATGGAGACCCAGTACTTC.

Of note for this clone: Other nucleotide sequences in the sample specify the same CDR3. The CDR3 spells CASSAGLAGTDTQYF. CDR3 DNA sequence: TGTGCCAGCAGTGCAGGACTAGCGGGGACAGATACGCAGTATTTT. J is TRBJ2-3 and V is TRBV2; 12 nucleotides agree with TRBD2. Germline CDR1 is SNHLY and CDR2 is FYNNEI. V shed 4 bases and J 3 bases; nucleotides not matched to a gene: 2. The CDR3 runs to 15 residues.

The chain links TRBV9 to TRBJ2-5, with a possible D match to TRBD2 (6 bases). The V end was cut by 2 bases, the J end by 2 bases, with 19 bases between. Germline V gene lookup returns CDR1 SGDLS and CDR2 YYNGEE. The CDR3 runs 17 residues. The CDR3 spells CASSVHIAVADQETQYF. The CDR3 bases are TGTGCCAGCAGCGTCCACATAGCGGTCGCGGATCAAGAGACCCAGTACTTC.

The genes are TRBV25-1 and TRBJ1-2; D may be TRBD1 (6 bases). The CDR3 is 13 amino acids. The ends were cut back, 4 bases at V and 8 bases at J, with 14 bases in the middle. The germline V gene has CDR1 MGHDK and CDR2 SYGVNS. The CDR3 nucleotides are TGTGCCAGCAGTGCAGGGGCCGCCCTAGGCTACACCTTC. Protein sequence: CASSAGAALGYTF.

The chain carries TRBV28 and TRBJ1-4; D gene unclear. Per the germline V gene, CDR1 is MDHEN and CDR2 is SYDVKM. The CDR3 is made up of 15 amino acids. Trimming took off 6 bases at V and 4 bases at J, with 15 bases between the two ends. CDR3 nucleotide sequence: TGTGCCAGCAGAAAAGGAGGGAGCGGTAATGAAAAACTGTTTTTT. Residues: CASRKGGSGNEKLFF.

This rearrangement joins TRBV11-3 to TRBJ1-1, with D possibly TRBD1 on 5 matching bases. The CDR3 is 12 residues long. V dropped 8 bases and J dropped 8 bases, with 15 bases sitting between them. Germline CDR1 is SGHNT and CDR2 is YENEEA. The CDR3 coding sequence is TGTGCCAGCCGCGGGACCGGGACCGAAGCTTTCTTT. Translated, it gives CASRGTGTEAFF.

This rearrangement joins TRBV19 to TRBJ1-4, with D maybe TRBD1 (6 bases). CDR1 is LNHDA, CDR2 SQIVND, per germline (reference sequence). The CDR3 is 14 residues long. V was pared by 6 bases and J by 4 bases, with 12 bases between. CDR3 amino acids: CASSRTDNNEKLFF. CDR3 sequence (DNA): TGTGCCAGTAGCCGGACAGATAATAATGAAAAACTGTTTTTT.

About this clone: Other DNA sequences in the sample encode the same CDR3. This chain connects TRBV18 to TRBJ2-5; TRBD1 matches at 9 bases. The germline V gene encodes CDR1 KGHSH and CDR2 LQKENI. V shed 3 bases, J shed 4 bases, and the junction held 3 bases outside the gene matches. This CDR3 is built from 14 residues. The CDR3 loop is CASSPGQGIETQYF. The CDR3, as DNA: TGTGCCAGCTCACCGGGACAGGGAATAGAGACCCAGTACTTC.

The J gene is TRBJ1-1, the V gene TRBV7-9; 7 bases match TRBD1. This CDR3 spans 17 amino acids. Trimming at V came to 2 bases and at J to 3 bases, leaving 12 bases not matched to a gene. Per germline, CDR1 SEHNR and CDR2 FQNEAQ (reference sequence). CDR3 region: CASSLIMVADRDTEAFF. Written as DNA, the CDR3 is TGTGCCAGCAGCTTAATAATGGTGGCCGACAGGGACACTGAAGCTTTCTTT. The full variable domain, completed using reference TRBV7-9 and TRBJ1-1, is DTGVSQNPRHKITKRGQNVTFRCDPISEHNRLYWYRQTLGQGPEFLTYFQNEAQLEKSRLLSDRFSAERPKGSFSTLEIQRTEQGDSAMYLCASSLIMVADRDTEAFFGQGTRLTVV.

DNA of the CDR3: TGTGCCAGCAGCGCCGGGACACCTTCCTACAATGAGCAGTTCTTC. This sequence encodes CASSAGTPSYNEQFF. V is TRBV9 and J is TRBJ2-1; possible D gene TRBD1, 6 bases. V gave up 3 bases and J gave up 1 base, with 11 bases separating them. Germline V gives CDR1 SGDLS, CDR2 YYNGEE. The CDR3 length is 15 residues. The full variable domain, its missing parts supplied by reference TRBV9 and TRBJ2-1, is DSGVTQTPKHLITATGQRVTLRCSPRSGDLSVYWYQQSLDQGLQFLIQYYNGEERAKGNILERFSAQQFPDLHSELNLSSLELGDSALYFCASSAGTPSYNEQFFGPGTRLTVL.

The chain uses TRBV15 and TRBJ1-4; the match to TRBD1 covers 8 bases. Germline CDR1 reads LNHNV; CDR2 reads YYDKDF (reference sequence). V lost 0 bases to trimming and J lost 6 bases; unmatched junction nucleotides: 3. This CDR3 spans 15 amino acids. The CDR3 sequence: CATSRENRGDEKLFF. In nucleotides, the CDR3 is TGTGCCACCAGCAGAGAGAACAGGGGGGATGAAAAACTGTTTTTT.

On this clone: One end of the junction does not line up with germline, which may come from a read error. The chain recombines TRBV7-9 with TRBJ2-3; 7 nucleotides match TRBD1. Germline V lookup: CDR1 SEHNR, CDR2 FQNEAQ (reference sequence). The CDR3 spans 15 residues. In nucleotides, the CDR3 is TGTGCCAGCAGCCTAGCAGCCAGGGGGACAGATACGCAGTATTTT. This gives the protein CASSLAARGTDTQYF.

This rearrangement joins TRBV7-3 to TRBJ2-1; the D gene is possibly TRBD2 (6 bases). V lost 5 bases, J lost 6 bases, and 17 bases lay in between. CDR3 length equals 15 residues. Germline V gene sequence: CDR1 SGHTA, CDR2 FQGTGA. The CDR3 nucleotides are TGTGCCAGCAGCCCAGCCGGGACTCCAAGCAATGAGCAGTTCTTC. Residues: CASSPAGTPSNEQFF.

The chain employs TRBV2 and TRBJ2-1, with 15 bases matching TRBD2. In germline, CDR1 is SNHLY, CDR2 FYNNEI. The CDR3 is made up of 17 amino acids. The ends lost 2 bases at V and 3 bases at J; junction bases unmatched: 2. DNA of the CDR3: TGTGCCAGCAGTGAAAGGGGACTAGCGGGGGGCTACAATGAGCAGTTCTTC. It yields the protein CASSERGLAGGYNEQFF.

This rearrangement joins TRBV19 to TRBJ2-7; 9 bases line up with TRBD2. Germline loops: CDR1 LNHDA, CDR2 SQIVND (reference sequence). V gave up 9 bases and J gave up 6 bases; unmatched junction bases: 12. This CDR3 comprises 14 residues. Here the CDR3 reads CASRTLAGPGEQYF. For the CDR3, the DNA is TGTGCCAGCAGAACCCTAGCGGGGCCAGGCGAGCAGTACTTC.